A single sample gave rise to the 28 T cell receptor beta chains below, sequenced in a study of early T cells in non-severe SARS-CoV-2 infection. Each CDR3 protein is one row after TCRdb ran MiXCR on the 5' RACE reads. This table has some 71,000 distinct CDR3 sequences, over 9.5% appearing once. Specimen: whole blood. The source of these receptors is an adult who was a healthcare worker with PCR-confirmed SARS-CoV-2 infection or an uninfected control (not recorded which).

The chain joins TRBV3-1 to TRBJ2-2; a weak D match, TRBD1 (6 bases). Germline V gene data show CDR1 as LGHDT and CDR2 as YNNKEL (reference sequence). The CDR3 totals 13 residues. The V gene lost 3 bases and the J gene lost 6 bases, with 8 bases spanning the gap. The CDR3 here is CASSHRQAGELFF. CDR3 in DNA: TGTGCCAGCAGCCACCGACAGGCCGGGGAGCTGTTTTTT.

This clonotype occurred a few times. This rearrangement joins TRBV9 to TRBJ2-3; 10 positions agree with TRBD2. Trimming cost V 5 bases and J 6 bases; bases outside gene matches: 6. The CDR3 contains 14 residues. Germline values: CDR1 SGDLS, CDR2 YYNGEE. For the CDR3, the DNA is TGTGCCAGCAGGAAGCGGGGGGGAGAGGATACGCAGTATTTT. Its protein is CASRKRGGEDTQYF.

This clonotype occurred a few times. The V call is TRBV7-3, the J call TRBJ2-3; 9 bases fit TRBD1. V lost 5 bases and J lost 9; bases outside the gene matches: 6. This CDR3 has 13 residues. Germline V gives CDR1 SGHTA, CDR2 FQGTGA. CDR3 nucleotide sequence: TGTGCCAGCAGCACCCAACAGGGGGCAACGCAGTATTTT. Translation gives CASSTQQGATQYF.

The chain employs TRBV9 and TRBJ2-7, with TRBD2 as a possible D gene (5 bases). The CDR3 length is 12 residues. Deletions cut 7 bases from V and 2 bases from J, with 10 bases between. The germline gives CDR1 SGDLS, CDR2 YYNGEE. The CDR3 sequence: CASGGKAYEQYF. In DNA, the CDR3 is TGTGCCAGCGGAGGTAAAGCCTACGAGCAGTACTTC.

The J gene is TRBJ1-5, the V gene TRBV6-6; D gene unclear. Germline CDR1 and CDR2: MNHNY and SVGAGI (reference sequence). Trimming took off 6 bases at V and 0 bases at J, with 6 bases between the two ends. The CDR3 length is 13 residues. The DNA for the CDR3 is TGTGCCAGCAGAACCAATAGCAATCAGCCCCAGCATTTT. It yields the protein CASRTNSNQPQHF.

This clonotype was observed many times. CDR3 amino acids: CASSLGQGVTEAFF. The CDR3 DNA reads TGTGCCAGCAGCTTAGGACAGGGGGTGACTGAAGCTTTCTTT. The V call is TRBV5-6, the J call TRBJ1-1; 10 bases line up with TRBD1. V gave up 2 bases and J gave up 5 bases; unmatched junction bases: 3. In germline, CDR1 is SGHDT, CDR2 YYEEEE. This CDR3 has 14 amino acids.

The table lists this clonotype with many counts. The chain recombines TRBV7-8 with TRBJ2-7, with TRBD1 as a possible D gene (6 bases). V dropped 6 bases and J dropped 0 bases, with 15 bases sitting between them. The CDR3 is 15 residues long. Per germline, CDR1 SGHVS and CDR2 FQNEAQ. DNA of the CDR3: TGTGCCAGCAGATTAAGCCAGGGGCCCTCCTACGAGCAGTACTTC. Protein sequence: CASRLSQGPSYEQYF. The whole variable domain, remainder taken from reference TRBV7-8 and TRBJ2-7, is GAGVSQSPRYKVAKRGQDVALRCDPISGHVSLFWYQQALGQGPEFLTYFQNEAQLDKSGLPSDRFFAERPEGSVSTLKIQRTQQEDSAVYLCASRLSQGPSYEQYFGPGTRLTVT.

Points on this clonotype: A single base separates this from a much larger clone, so it may be a read error. This chain uses TRBV6-5 with TRBJ1-2; D is perhaps TRBD1 (5 bases). Looked up from germline, CDR1 is MNHEY and CDR2 is SVGAGI. V was pared by 5 bases and J by 2 bases, with 15 bases between. This CDR3 comprises 15 residues. The CDR3 is CASSQYFRGNYGYTF. In DNA, the CDR3 is TGTGCCAGCAGTCAATACTTCCGGGGGAACTATGGCTACACCTTC.

This clonotype was found many times. This chain uses TRBV20-1 with TRBJ2-5, with D possibly being TRBD1 or TRBD2 (5 bases each). The ends were cut back, 0 bases at V and 1 base at J, with 12 bases in the middle. The CDR3 sequence is 15 residues long. Per germline, CDR1 DFQATT and CDR2 SNEGSKA (reference sequence). CDR3 amino acids: CSARETGRIQETQYF. The CDR3 DNA reads TGCAGTGCTAGAGAAACGGGACGGATCCAAGAGACCCAGTACTTC.

The chain employs TRBV12-3 or TRBV12-4 and TRBJ2-3; TRBD1 aligns across 12 bases. After removal of 3 bases from V and 6 bases from J, the junction contained 7 bases not matched to a gene. This CDR3 has 16 amino acids. The CDR3 sequence is CASSFSVGQGADTQYF. CDR3 DNA: TGTGCCAGCAGTTTTAGTGTGGGACAGGGGGCCGATACGCAGTATTTT.

J is TRBJ2-7 and V is TRBV7-2; D is ambiguous. The germline V gene encodes CDR1 SGHTA and CDR2 FQGNSA. V dropped 1 base and J dropped 1 base, with 11 bases sitting between them. The CDR3 runs to 15 residues. CDR3 in amino acids: CASSLGSQLSYEQYF. CDR3 coding DNA: TGTGCCAGCAGCTTAGGATCCCAGCTTTCCTACGAGCAGTACTTC.

J is TRBJ2-5 and V is TRBV9; 7 bases fit TRBD1. The germline V gene encodes CDR1 SGDLS and CDR2 YYNGEE. The CDR3 contains 18 residues. The V gene end was trimmed by 6 bases and the J gene end by 5 bases; junction bases not matched to a gene: 22. CDR3 residues: CASTPGTNRGLRSETQYF. In DNA, the CDR3 is TGTGCCAGCACTCCGGGCACTAACAGGGGCCTTAGGTCGGAGACCCAGTACTTC. Drawing the rest from reference TRBV9 and TRBJ2-5, the complete variable domain is DSGVTQTPKHLITATGQRVTLRCSPRSGDLSVYWYQQSLDQGLQFLIQYYNGEERAKGNILERFSAQQFPDLHSELNLSSLELGDSALYFCASTPGTNRGLRSETQYFGPGTRLLVL.

This clonotype appeared a few times. V gene TRBV20-1 combines with J gene TRBJ1-2; the D is unclear. Trimming pared 6 bases from V and 7 bases from J, leaving 6 bases between. The length of the CDR3 is 9 residues. In germline, CDR1 is DFQATT, CDR2 SNEGSKA (reference sequence). This chain's CDR3 is CSAPPGYTF. The CDR3 coding sequence is TGCAGTGCCCCCCCTGGCTACACCTTC.

This clonotype was observed at least ten times. This chain links TRBV6-6 with TRBJ1-2, with TRBD1 matching over 11 bases. Trimming took 4 bases from V and 7 from J; bases not matched to a gene: 5. Looked up from germline, CDR1 is MNHNY and CDR2 is SVGAGI (reference sequence). The CDR3 has 14 amino acids. The DNA for the CDR3 is TGTGCCAGCAGTTCGGACAGGGGGCAAGGTGGCTACACCTTC. It specifies CASSSDRGQGGYTF.

The V call is TRBV3-1, the J call TRBJ1-5, with a weak D call TRBD1 (6 bases). With 4 bases removed from V and 1 base from J, the gap between germline ends came to 11 bases. Germline V gene data show CDR1 as LGHDT and CDR2 as YNNKEL (reference sequence). The CDR3 spans 15 residues. The CDR3 spells CASSPRQGSNQPQHF. The CDR3, as DNA: TGTGCCAGCAGCCCCCGGCAGGGGAGCAATCAGCCCCAGCATTTT.

The chain uses TRBV10-3 and TRBJ2-7; D is perhaps TRBD1 (6 bases). The CDR3 totals 14 residues. The V gene's germline CDR1 is ENHRY and CDR2 SYGVKD. Between the trimmed V and J ends, which lost 5 bases and 1 base, there was a span of 12 bases. CDR3 loop: CAISTGMGSYEQYF. The CDR3 DNA sequence: TGTGCCATCAGTACAGGGATGGGGTCCTACGAGCAGTACTTC.

This clonotype was found a few times. This CDR3 is CASSSPAGRSSYNEQFF. For the CDR3, the DNA is TGTGCCAGCAGCTCCCCCGCCGGGCGGAGCTCCTACAATGAGCAGTTCTTC. The gene calls are TRBV11-2 and TRBJ2-1; D is uncertain. This CDR3 comprises 17 residues. Trimming left V 4 bases short and J 0 bases short, with 16 bases between. Looked up from germline, CDR1 is SGHAT and CDR2 is FQNNGV.

Remarks on this clonotype: Just one base apart from a much larger clone, this may be a read error. The rearrangement joins TRBV7-2 to TRBJ2-3, with TRBD2 matching 15 bases. The CDR3 covers 19 residues. Germline-derived CDR1 and CDR2 are SGHTA and FQGNSA. The CDR3 coding sequence is TGTGCCAGCAGCATCCAAAGGACTAGCGGGGGGGCCTTGACAGATACGCTGTATTTT. Its translation is CASSIQRTSGGALTDTLYF. Full variable domain (missing parts from reference TRBV7-2 and TRBJ2-3): GAGVSQSPSNKVTEKGKDVELRCDPISGHTALYWYRQSLGQGLEFLIYFQGNSAPDKSGLPSDRFSAERTGGSVSTLTIQRTQQEDSAVYLCASSIQRTSGGALTDTLYFGPGTRLTVL.

V usage is TRBV27 and J usage is TRBJ1-5, with D perhaps TRBD1 (6 bases). The CDR3 is 14 amino acids. The germline gives CDR1 MNHEY, CDR2 SMNVEV (reference sequence). V was shortened by 8 bases and J by 2 bases, with 13 bases between the two germline ends. In nucleotides, the CDR3 is TGTGCCAGCGATGTGGCAGGGGGCAATCAGCCCCAGCATTTT. Translating it yields CASDVAGGNQPQHF.

In its sample, this clonotype was seen a few times. V and J are TRBV6-1 and TRBJ1-5; 9 bases are shared with TRBD1. The CDR3 loop spans 14 amino acids. The germline CDR1 and CDR2 sequences are MNHNS and SASEGT. V lost 7 bases to trimming and J lost 5 bases; unmatched junction nucleotides: 6. CDR3 nucleotides: TGTGCCAGCATTCTGGACAGGGGAGATCAGCCCCAGCATTTT. It codes for CASILDRGDQPQHF.

There are many counts of this clonotype. The chain recombines TRBV4-2 with TRBJ1-6; 8 bases map to TRBD1. V lost 0 bases and J lost 9; bases outside the gene matches: 7. The CDR3 totals 16 residues. Per germline, CDR1 LGHNA and CDR2 YNFKEQ. CDR3 amino acids: CASSQDEAGGLSPLHF. For the CDR3, the DNA is TGTGCCAGCAGCCAAGATGAGGCAGGGGGCCTTTCACCCCTCCACTTT.

The chain is built from TRBV5-1 and TRBJ2-7, with 13 positions matching TRBD2. The CDR3 length is 17 residues. Trimming removed 3 bases from V and 5 bases from J; junction bases left unmatched: 11. Germline V gene sequence: CDR1 SGHRS, CDR2 YFSETQ. The CDR3 DNA is TGCGCCAGCAGCTCCAGACTAGCGGGGGGCCGACCCGACGAGCAGTACTTC. Translation: CASSSRLAGGRPDEQYF.

This clonotype was seen many times. The gene calls are TRBV2 and TRBJ2-7; TRBD1 matches 9 bases. V gave up 6 bases and J gave up 7 bases; unmatched junction bases: 7. The CDR3 runs to 13 residues. Germline CDR1 and CDR2: SNHLY and FYNNEI. CDR3 in amino acids: CASRAGTGREQYF. In nucleotides, the CDR3 is TGTGCCAGCAGGGCCGGGACAGGGAGGGAGCAGTACTTC.

This clonotype was detected only once. The chain has TRBV9 and TRBJ2-3; TRBD2 matches at 8 bases. There are 15 residues in the CDR3. V was clipped by 0 bases and J by 5 bases; unmatched bases: 5. CDR1 SGDLS and CDR2 YYNGEE come from the germline V gene. In DNA form, the CDR3 reads TGTGCCAGCAGCGTAGTAGCGGGGAATGGAGATACGCAGTATTTT. Translating gives CASSVVAGNGDTQYF.

This clonotype appeared a few times. The V and J genes are TRBV12-3 or TRBV12-4 and TRBJ1-2; 9 bases are a match to TRBD1. V shed 6 bases, J shed 4 bases, and the junction held 6 bases outside the gene matches. This CDR3 region has 14 residues. The CDR3 sequence is CASSRTGDLYGYTF. The CDR3 DNA reads TGTGCCAGCAGCCGGACAGGGGATCTCTATGGCTACACCTTC.

The chain uses TRBV7-2 and TRBJ2-7; TRBD1 is a possible D gene (5 bases). Trimming stripped 1 base from V and 2 bases from J, with 12 bases between. The CDR3 length is 15 residues. Germline loops: CDR1 SGHTA, CDR2 FQGNSA. DNA for the CDR3: TGTGCCAGCAGCTTAGTGGGGCACGGCACCTACGAGCAGTACTTC. This gives the protein CASSLVGHGTYEQYF.

The chain joins TRBV6-2 or TRBV6-3 to TRBJ2-3; 7 positions match TRBD1. V lost 4 bases, J lost 0 bases, and 1 base stayed unmatched. Germline assignment: CDR1 MNHEY and CDR2 SVGEGT. This CDR3 comprises 14 residues. DNA for the CDR3: TGTGCCAGCAGTTGGGGACAGAGCACAGATACGCAGTATTTT. Protein sequence: CASSWGQSTDTQYF.

The chain recombines TRBV27 with TRBJ2-2; no reliable D call. V was pared by 0 bases and J by 6 bases, with 2 bases between. CDR3 length equals 12 residues. Germline V lookup: CDR1 MNHEY, CDR2 SMNVEV (reference sequence). The CDR3 reads CASSLSSGELFF. DNA of the CDR3: TGTGCCAGCAGTTTATCGTCCGGGGAGCTGTTTTTT.